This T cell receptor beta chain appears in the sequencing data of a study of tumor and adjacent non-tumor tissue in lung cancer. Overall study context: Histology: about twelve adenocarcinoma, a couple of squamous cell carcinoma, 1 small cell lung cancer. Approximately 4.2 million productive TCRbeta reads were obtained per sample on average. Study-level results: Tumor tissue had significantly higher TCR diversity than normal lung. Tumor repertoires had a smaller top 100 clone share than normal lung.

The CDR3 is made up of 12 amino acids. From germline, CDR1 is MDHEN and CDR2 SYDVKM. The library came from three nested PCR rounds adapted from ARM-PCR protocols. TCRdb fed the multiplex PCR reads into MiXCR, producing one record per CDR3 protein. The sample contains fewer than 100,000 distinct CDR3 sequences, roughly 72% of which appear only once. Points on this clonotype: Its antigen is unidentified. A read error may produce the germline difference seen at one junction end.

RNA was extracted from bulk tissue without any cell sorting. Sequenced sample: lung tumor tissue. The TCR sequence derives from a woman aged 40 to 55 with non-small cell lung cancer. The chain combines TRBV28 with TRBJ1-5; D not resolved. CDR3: CTSGLGHQPQHF. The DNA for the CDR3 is TGTACCAGCGGTTTGGGTCACCAGCCCCAGCATTTT.